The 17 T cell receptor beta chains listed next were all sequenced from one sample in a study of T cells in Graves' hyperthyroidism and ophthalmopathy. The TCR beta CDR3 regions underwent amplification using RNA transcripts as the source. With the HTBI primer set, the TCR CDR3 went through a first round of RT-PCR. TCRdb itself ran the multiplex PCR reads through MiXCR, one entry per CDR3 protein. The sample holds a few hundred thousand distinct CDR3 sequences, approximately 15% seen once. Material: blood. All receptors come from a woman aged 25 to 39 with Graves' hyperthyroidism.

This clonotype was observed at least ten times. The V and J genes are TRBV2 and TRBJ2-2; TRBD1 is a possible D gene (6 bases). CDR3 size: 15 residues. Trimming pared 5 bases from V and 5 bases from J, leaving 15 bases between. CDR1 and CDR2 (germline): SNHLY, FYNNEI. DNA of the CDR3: TGTGCCAGCAGTTTTGGACAGAGTGGGACCGGGGAGCTGTTTTTT. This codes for CASSFGQSGTGELFF.

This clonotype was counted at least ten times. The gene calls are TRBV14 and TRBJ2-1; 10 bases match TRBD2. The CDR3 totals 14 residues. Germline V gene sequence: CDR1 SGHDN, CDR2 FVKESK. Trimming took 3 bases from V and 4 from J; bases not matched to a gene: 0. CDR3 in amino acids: CASSQTSGYNEQFF. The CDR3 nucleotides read TGTGCCAGCAGCCAGACTAGCGGGTACAATGAGCAGTTCTTC.

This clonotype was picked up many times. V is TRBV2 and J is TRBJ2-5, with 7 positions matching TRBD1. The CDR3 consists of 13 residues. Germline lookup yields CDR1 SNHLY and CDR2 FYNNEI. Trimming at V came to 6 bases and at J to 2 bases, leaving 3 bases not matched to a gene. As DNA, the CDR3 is TGTGCCAGCAGCAGGGGACAGCAAGAGACCCAGTACTTC. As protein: CASSRGQQETQYF.

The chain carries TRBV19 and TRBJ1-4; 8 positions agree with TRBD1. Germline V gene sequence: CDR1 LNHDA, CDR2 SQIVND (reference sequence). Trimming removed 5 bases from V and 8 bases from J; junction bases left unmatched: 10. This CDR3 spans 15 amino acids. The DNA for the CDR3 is TGTGCCAGTAGTTCGATCGGGACAGGAGGCGAAAAACTGTTTTTT. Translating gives CASSSIGTGGEKLFF. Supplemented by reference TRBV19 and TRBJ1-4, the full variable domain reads DGGITQSPKYLFRKEGQNVTLSCEQNLNHDAMYWYRQDPGQGLRLIYYSQIVNDFQKGDIAEGYSVSREKKESFPLTVTSAQKNPTAFYLCASSSIGTGGEKLFFGSGTQLSVL.

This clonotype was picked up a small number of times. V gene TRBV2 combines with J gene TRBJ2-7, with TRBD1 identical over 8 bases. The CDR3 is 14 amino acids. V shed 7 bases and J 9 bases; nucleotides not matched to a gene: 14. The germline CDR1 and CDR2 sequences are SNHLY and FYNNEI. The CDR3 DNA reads TGTGCCAGCACCACCGACAGGGGCCGTTTCGGGCAGTACTTC. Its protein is CASTTDRGRFGQYF.

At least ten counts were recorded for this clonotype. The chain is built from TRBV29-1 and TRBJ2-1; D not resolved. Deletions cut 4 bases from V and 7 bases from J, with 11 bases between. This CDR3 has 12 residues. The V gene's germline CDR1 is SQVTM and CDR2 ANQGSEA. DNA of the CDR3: TGCAGCGTTGTTGAGTACCGGAATGAGCAGTTCTTC. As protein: CSVVEYRNEQFF.

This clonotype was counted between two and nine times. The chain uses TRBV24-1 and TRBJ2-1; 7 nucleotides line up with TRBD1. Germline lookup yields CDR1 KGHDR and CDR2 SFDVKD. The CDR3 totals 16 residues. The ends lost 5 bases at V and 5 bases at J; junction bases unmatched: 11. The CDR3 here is CATSGSTGDGNNEQFF. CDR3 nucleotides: TGTGCCACCAGTGGCTCTACAGGGGATGGAAACAATGAGCAGTTCTTC.

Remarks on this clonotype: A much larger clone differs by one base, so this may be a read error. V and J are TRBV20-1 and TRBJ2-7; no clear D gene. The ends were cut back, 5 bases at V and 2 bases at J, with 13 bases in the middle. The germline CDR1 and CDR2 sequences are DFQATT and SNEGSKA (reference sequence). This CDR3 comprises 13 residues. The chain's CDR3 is CSASVAKPYEQYF. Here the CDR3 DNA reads TGCAGTGCTTCGGTTGCGAAGCCCTACGAGCAGTACTTC.

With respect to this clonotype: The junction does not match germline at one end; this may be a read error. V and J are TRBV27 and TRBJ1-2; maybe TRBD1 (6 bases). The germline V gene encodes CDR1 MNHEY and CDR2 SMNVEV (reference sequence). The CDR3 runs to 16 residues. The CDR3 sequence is CACSFYREGFGYGYTF. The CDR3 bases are TGTGCCTGCAGTTTTTACAGGGAGGGTTTCGGCTATGGCTACACCTTC.

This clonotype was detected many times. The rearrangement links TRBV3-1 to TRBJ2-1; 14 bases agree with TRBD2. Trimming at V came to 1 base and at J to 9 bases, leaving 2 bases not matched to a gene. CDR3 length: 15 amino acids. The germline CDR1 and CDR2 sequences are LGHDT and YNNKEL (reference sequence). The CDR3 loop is CASSQGLAGGPEQFF. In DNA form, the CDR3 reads TGTGCCAGCAGCCAAGGACTAGCGGGAGGGCCTGAGCAGTTCTTC.

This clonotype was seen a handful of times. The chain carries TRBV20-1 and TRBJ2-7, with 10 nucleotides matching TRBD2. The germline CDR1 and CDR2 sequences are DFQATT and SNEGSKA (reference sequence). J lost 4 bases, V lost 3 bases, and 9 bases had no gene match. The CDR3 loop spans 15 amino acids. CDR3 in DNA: TGCAGTGCTAGGAGGGGGTCTAGCGGGAGATACGAGCAGTACTTC. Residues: CSARRGSSGRYEQYF.

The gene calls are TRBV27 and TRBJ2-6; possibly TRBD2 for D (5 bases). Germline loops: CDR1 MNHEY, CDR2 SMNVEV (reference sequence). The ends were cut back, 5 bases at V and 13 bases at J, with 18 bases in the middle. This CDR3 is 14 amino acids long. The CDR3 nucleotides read TGTGCCAGCAGTCCCGACTTGGGGAGAGGAGTCCTGACTTTC. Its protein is CASSPDLGRGVLTF. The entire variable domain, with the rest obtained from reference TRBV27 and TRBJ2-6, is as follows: EAQVTQNPRYLITVTGKKLTVTCSQNMNHEYMSWYRQDPGLGLRQIYYSMNVEVTDKGDVPEGYKVSRKEKRNFPLILESPSPNQTSLYFCASSPDLGRGVLTFGAGSRLTVL.

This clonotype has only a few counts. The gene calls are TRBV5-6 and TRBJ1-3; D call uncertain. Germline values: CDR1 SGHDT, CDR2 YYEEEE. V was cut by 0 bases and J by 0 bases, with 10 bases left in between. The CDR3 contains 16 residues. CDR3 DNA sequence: TGTGCCAGCAGCTTGGTCTCCCGCTTCTCTGGAAACACCATATATTTT. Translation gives CASSLVSRFSGNTIYF.

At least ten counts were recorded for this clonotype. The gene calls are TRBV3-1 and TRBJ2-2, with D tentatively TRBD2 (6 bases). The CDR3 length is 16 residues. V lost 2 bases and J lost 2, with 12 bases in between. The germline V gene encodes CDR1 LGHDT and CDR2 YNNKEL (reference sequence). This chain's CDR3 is CASSQPGLRNTGELFF. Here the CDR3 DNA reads TGTGCCAGCAGCCAACCGGGACTGCGCAACACCGGGGAGCTGTTTTTT.

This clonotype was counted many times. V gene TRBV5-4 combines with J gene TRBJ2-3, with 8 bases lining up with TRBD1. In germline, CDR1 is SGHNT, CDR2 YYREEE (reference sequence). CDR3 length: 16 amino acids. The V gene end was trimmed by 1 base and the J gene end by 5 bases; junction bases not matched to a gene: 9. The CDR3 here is CASSLRSGGAVDTQYF. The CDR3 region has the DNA TGTGCCAGCAGCTTGAGGTCAGGGGGCGCGGTAGATACGCAGTATTTT.

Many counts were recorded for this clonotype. In nucleotides, the CDR3 is TGCAGTGCCTTCGAAAACACCGGGGAGCTGTTTTTT. Its protein product is CSAFENTGELFF. The rearrangement links TRBV20-1 to TRBJ2-2; D is undetermined. Trimming stripped 6 bases from V and 2 bases from J, with 7 bases between. The CDR3 consists of 12 residues. The germline gives CDR1 DFQATT, CDR2 SNEGSKA (reference sequence).

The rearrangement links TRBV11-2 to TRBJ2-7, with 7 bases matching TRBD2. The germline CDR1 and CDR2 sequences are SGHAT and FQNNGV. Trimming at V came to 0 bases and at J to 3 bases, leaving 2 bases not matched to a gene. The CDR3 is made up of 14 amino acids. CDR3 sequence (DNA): TGTGCCAGCAGCTTAGAGGGCGGGAGCTACGAGCAGTACTTC. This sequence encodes CASSLEGGSYEQYF. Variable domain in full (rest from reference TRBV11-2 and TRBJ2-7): EAGVAQSPRYKIIEKRQSVAFWCNPISGHATLYWYQQILGQGPKLLIQFQNNGVVDDSQLPKDRFSAERLKGVDSTLKIQPAKLEDSAVYLCASSLEGGSYEQYFGPGTRLTVT.